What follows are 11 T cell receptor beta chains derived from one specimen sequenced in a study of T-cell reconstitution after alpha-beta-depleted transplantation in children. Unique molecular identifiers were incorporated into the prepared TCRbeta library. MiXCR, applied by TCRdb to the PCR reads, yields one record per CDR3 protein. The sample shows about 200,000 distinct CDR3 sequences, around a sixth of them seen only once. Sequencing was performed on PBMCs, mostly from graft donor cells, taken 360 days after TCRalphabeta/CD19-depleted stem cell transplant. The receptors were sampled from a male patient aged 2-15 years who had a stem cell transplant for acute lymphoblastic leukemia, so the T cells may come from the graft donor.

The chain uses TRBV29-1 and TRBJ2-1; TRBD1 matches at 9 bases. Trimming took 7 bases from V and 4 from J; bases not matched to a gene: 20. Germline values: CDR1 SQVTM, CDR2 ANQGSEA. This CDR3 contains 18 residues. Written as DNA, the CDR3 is TGCAGCGCCCAGCAGCTGGGGATCGGGACAGGGACATACAATGAGCAGTTCTTC. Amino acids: CSAQQLGIGTGTYNEQFF.

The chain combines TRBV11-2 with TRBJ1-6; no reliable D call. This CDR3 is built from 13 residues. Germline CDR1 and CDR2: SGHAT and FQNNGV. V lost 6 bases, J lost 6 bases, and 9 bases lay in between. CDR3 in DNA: TGTGCCAGCAGGGACCGTAGTAATTCACCCCTCCACTTT. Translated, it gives CASRDRSNSPLHF.

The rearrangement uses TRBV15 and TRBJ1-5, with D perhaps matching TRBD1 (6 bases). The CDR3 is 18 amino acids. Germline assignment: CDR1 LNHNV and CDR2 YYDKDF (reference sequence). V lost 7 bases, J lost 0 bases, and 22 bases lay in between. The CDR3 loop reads CATTKRGGGAYSNQPQHF. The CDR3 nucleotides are TGTGCCACCACCAAAAGAGGGGGGGGGGCGTATAGCAATCAGCCCCAGCATTTT.

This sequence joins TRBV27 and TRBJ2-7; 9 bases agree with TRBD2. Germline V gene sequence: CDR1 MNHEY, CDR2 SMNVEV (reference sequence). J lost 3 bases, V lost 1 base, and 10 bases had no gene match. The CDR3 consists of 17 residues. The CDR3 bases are TGTGCCAGCAGTTTATTGCGGGGGGGGTTATCTAGCTACGAGCAGTACTTC. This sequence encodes CASSLLRGGLSSYEQYF.

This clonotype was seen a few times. The DNA of the CDR3 is TGCAGTGCTAGAGGGCCCTTACTCGCCCACGGCTACACCTTC. Protein sequence: CSARGPLLAHGYTF. The rearrangement uses TRBV20-1 and TRBJ1-2; D is unresolved. CDR1 DFQATT and CDR2 SNEGSKA come from the germline V gene (reference sequence). The V end lost 1 base, the J end lost 8 bases, and 17 bases lay between the germline ends. CDR3 length: 14 residues.

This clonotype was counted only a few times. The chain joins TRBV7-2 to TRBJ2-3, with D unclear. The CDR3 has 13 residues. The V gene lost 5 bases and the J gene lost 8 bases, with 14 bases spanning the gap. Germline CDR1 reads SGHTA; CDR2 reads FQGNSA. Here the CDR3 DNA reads TGTGCCAGCAGCCCCCTTGCGTCGGGTACGCAGTATTTT. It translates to CASSPLASGTQYF.

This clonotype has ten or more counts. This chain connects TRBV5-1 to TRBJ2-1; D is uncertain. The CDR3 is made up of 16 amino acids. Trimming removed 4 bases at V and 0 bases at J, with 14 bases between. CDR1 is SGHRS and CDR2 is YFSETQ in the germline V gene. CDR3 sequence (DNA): TGCGCCAGCAGCCCCGCGGACCTGACCTCCTACAATGAGCAGTTCTTC. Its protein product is CASSPADLTSYNEQFF.

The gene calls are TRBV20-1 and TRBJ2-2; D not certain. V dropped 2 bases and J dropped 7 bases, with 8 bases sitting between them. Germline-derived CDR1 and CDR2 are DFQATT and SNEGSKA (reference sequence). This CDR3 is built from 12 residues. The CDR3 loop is CSARRVFGELFF. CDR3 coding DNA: TGCAGTGCTAGAAGGGTGTTCGGGGAGCTGTTTTTT.

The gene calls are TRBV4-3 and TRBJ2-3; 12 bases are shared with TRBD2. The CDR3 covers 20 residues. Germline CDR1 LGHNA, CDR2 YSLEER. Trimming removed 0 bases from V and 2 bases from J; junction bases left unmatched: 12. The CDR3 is CASSQEDGEGLAGYTDTQYF. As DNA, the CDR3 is TGCGCCAGCAGCCAAGAAGATGGGGAGGGACTAGCGGGCTACACAGATACGCAGTATTTT.

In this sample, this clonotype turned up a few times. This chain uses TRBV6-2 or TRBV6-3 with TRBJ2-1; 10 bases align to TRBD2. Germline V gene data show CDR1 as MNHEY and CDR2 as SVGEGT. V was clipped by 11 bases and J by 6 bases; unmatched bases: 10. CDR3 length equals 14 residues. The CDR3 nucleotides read TGTGCCGCTTTAGCGGGGGGACGCGGCAATGAGCAGTTCTTC. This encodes CAALAGGRGNEQFF.

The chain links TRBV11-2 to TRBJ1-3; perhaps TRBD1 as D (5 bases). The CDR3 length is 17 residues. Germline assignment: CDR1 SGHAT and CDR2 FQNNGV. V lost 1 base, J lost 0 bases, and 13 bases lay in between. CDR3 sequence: CASSLVPGPSSGNTIYF. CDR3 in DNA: TGTGCCAGCAGCTTAGTTCCAGGGCCCTCCTCTGGAAACACCATATATTTT.